These T cell receptor beta chains were read from a single sample in a study of identical twins. TCRdb fed the 5' RACE reads into MiXCR, producing one record per CDR3 protein. Among around 1.7 million distinct CDR3 sequences, under 35% were seen once, and the ten largest hold about 0.25%. Sequencing was carried out using cord blood. All receptors derive from a newborn girl in good health. Each CDR3 is given with its conserved first and last residue. Only part of the rows carry a size: once, few, many, or a class if the clone is expanded.

v_call	clone_size	j_call	cdr3_aa
TRBV28	few	TRBJ2-5	CASSLRRLQETQYF
TRBV20-1	.	TRBJ1-2	CSATSSNYGYTF
TRBV4-1	.	TRBJ2-1	CASSRRAYNEQFF
TRBV28	few	TRBJ1-2	CASTTRGQLYGYTF
TRBV7-2	.	TRBJ1-2	CASSLIQGVSGYTF
TRBV6-5	.	TRBJ2-1	CASSPDHSSEHNEQFF
TRBV20-1	few	TRBJ2-5	CSARDMQGTWYQETQYF
TRBV6-1	few	TRBJ1-5	CASSGSLGNQPQHF
TRBV14	.	TRBJ1-2	CASSHLPGQGRNGYTF
TRBV5-1	many	TRBJ1-4	CASRGATNEKLFF